This record looks at one T cell receptor beta chain sequence and its context. Antigen unknown. Looked up from germline, CDR1 is SGHVS and CDR2 is FQNEAQ. This CDR3 has 17 amino acids. V lost 0 bases and J lost 1; bases outside the gene matches: 5. The data were obtained in a study of CD8 T cells in Susac syndrome. Sequencing of TCR beta, carried out with a high-throughput approach, was applied to CD8+ and CD4+ T cells from the blood. CD8+ and CD4+ T cells were negatively isolated; TEMRA cells were FACS-enriched. General observations from the study: As the study acknowledged, the number of individuals in its TCR sequencing and HLA analysis was relatively small.

With random hexamers, roughly 0.5 to 1 ug RNA was reverse transcribed. TCR beta CDR3 was amplified by immunoSEQ multiplex PCR. This amplification extended across 54 Vbeta and 13 Jbeta segments. MiXCR, applied by TCRdb to the immunoSEQ multiplex PCR reads, yields one record per CDR3 protein. The profile shows 95,000 to 150,000 distinct CDR3 sequences, over 90% of them singletons. This TCR was recovered from a human donor with multiple sclerosis. V usage is TRBV7-8 and J usage is TRBJ1-1, with 10 nucleotides matching TRBD1. Sequenced: CD8+ T cells from PBMCs. This chain's CDR3 is CASSLARGQGSNTEAFF. The CDR3 bases are TGTGCCAGCAGCTTAGCCCGGGGACAGGGGTCGAACACTGAAGCTTTCTTT.